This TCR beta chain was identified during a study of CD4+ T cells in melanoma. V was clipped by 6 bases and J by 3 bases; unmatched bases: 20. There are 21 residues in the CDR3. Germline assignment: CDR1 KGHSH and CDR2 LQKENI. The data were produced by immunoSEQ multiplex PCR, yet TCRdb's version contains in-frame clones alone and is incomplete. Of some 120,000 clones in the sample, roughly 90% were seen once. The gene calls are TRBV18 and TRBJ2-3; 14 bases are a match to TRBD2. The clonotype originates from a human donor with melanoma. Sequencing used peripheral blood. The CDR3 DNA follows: TGTGCCAGCTCGCCTACGCCGGGACAGGGGGGACTAGCGGGAGAAACAGATACGCAGTATTTT. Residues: CASSPTPGQGGLAGETDTQYF.